The clone carrying this T cell receptor beta chain was recorded only once. Its cognate antigen is unknown. The assay was immunoSEQ multiplex PCR, and TCRdb's table has in-frame clones only and misses some. The profile shows approximately 130,000 clones, 91% of them singletons. V was shortened by 3 bases and J by 4 bases, with 7 bases between the two germline ends. This CDR3 has 12 amino acids. This sample is part of a study of T cell responses to AZD1222 COVID-19 vaccine. Study outcomes and limitations: There were mostly white British donors and more females than males, and clonal diversity was possibly underestimated. Researchers report vaccine-associated CD4 TCRs spanning spike, with dominance at 160-218 and 743-854. Once two AZD1222 doses were given, Spike-specific TCR breadth and depth went up.

The source was peripheral blood, collected on day 0 of AZD1222 vaccination. The receptor's source is an adult in good health. The chain uses TRBV12-3 or TRBV12-4 and TRBJ2-7; D gene unclear. The DNA for the CDR3 is TGTGCCAGCAGTTTTCCTGGTTACGAGCAGTACTTC. Its translation: CASSFPGYEQYF.